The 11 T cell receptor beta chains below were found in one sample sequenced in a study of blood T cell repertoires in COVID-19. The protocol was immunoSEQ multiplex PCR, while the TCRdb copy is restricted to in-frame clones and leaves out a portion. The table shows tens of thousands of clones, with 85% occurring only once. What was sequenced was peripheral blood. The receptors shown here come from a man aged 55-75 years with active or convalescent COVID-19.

CDR3 sequence (DNA): TGTGCCAGTAGTATGGTGAGGCAGCCCCAGCATTTT. This encodes CASSMVRQPQHF. The chain uses TRBV19 and TRBJ1-5; unclear D gene. This CDR3 has 12 residues. V lost 3 bases, J lost 7 bases, and 7 bases lay in between. CDR1 is LNHDA, CDR2 SQIVND, per germline (reference sequence).

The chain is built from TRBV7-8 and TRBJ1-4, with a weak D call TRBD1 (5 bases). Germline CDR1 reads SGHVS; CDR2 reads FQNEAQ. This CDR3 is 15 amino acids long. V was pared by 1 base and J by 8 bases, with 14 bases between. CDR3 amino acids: CASSLDPGRTEKLFF. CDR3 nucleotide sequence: TGTGCCAGCAGCTTAGATCCAGGGCGAACAGAAAAACTGTTTTTT.

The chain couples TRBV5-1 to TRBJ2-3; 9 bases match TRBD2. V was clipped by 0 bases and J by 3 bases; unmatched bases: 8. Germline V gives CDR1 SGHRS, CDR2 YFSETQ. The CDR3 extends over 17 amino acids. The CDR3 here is CASSLVVAGGPTDTQYF. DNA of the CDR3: TGCGCCAGCAGCTTGGTTGTGGCGGGAGGGCCGACAGATACGCAGTATTTT.

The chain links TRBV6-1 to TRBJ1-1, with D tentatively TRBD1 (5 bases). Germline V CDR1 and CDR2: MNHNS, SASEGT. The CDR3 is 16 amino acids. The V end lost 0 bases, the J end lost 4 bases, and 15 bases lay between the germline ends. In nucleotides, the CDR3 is TGTGCCAGCAGTGAAGCGCGGGGACTGCAGCGCACTGAAGCTTTCTTT. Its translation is CASSEARGLQRTEAFF.

The CDR3 nucleotides read TGCGCCAGCAGCCCTCAACTAAGGGATACGCAGTATTTT. This translates into CASSPQLRDTQYF. The genes are TRBV5-1 and TRBJ2-3, with D hard to call. The length of the CDR3 is 13 residues. Germline assignment: CDR1 SGHRS and CDR2 YFSETQ. V was shortened by 4 bases and J by 6 bases, with 12 bases between the two germline ends.

This CDR3 is CASSEGTGGYYGYTF. For the CDR3, the DNA is TGTGCCAGCAGTGAGGGGACAGGGGGCTACTATGGCTACACCTTC. This chain uses TRBV2 with TRBJ1-2, with 12 nucleotides matching TRBD1. In germline, CDR1 is SNHLY, CDR2 FYNNEI. The CDR3 covers 15 residues. The V and J ends lost 3 bases and 3 bases, in that order; junction bases with no gene match: 2.

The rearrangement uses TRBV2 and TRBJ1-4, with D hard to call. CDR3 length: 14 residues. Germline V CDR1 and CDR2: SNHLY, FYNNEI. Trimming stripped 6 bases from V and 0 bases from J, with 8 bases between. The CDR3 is CASRRETTNEKLFF. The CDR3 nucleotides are TGTGCCAGCAGGAGGGAGACAACTAATGAAAAACTGTTTTTT.

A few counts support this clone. The CDR3 DNA follows: TGTGCCAGCAGCTTAAGTCTAGCGGGGACCGGGGAGCTGTTTTTT. It encodes CASSLSLAGTGELFF. The gene calls are TRBV7-2 and TRBJ2-2; 9 nucleotides align to TRBD2. Germline V gene sequence: CDR1 SGHTA, CDR2 FQGNSA. There are 15 residues in the CDR3. V dropped 2 bases and J dropped 5; count of bases not matched to a gene: 3.

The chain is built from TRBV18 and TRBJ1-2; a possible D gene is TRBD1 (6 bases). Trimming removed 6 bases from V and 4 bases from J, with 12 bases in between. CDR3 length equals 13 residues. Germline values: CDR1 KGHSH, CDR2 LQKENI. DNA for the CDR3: TGTGCCAGCTCGATTGGGGGGGCCTATGGCTACACCTTC. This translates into CASSIGGAYGYTF.

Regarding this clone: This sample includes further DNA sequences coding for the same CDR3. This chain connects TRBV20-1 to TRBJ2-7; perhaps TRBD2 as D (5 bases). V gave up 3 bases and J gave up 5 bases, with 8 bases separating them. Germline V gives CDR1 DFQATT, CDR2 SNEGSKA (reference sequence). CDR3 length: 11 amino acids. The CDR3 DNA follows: TGCAGTGCTAGGAGCGGACACGAGCAGTACGTC. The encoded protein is CSARSGHEQYV.

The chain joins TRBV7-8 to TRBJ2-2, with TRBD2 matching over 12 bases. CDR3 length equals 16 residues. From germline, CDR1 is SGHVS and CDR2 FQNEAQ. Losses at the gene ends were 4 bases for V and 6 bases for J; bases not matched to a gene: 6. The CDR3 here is CASSSTSGSFAGELFF. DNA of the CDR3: TGTGCCAGCAGCTCGACTAGCGGGAGTTTCGCCGGGGAGCTGTTTTTT.